These 12 T cell receptor beta chains originate from one sample sequenced in a study of blood T cell repertoires in COVID-19 (dated by TCRdb to 2020 to 2021). Receptor amplification or capture employed the immunoSEQ multiplex PCR assay. TCRdb carries this immuneACCESS record with in-frame sequences only. Its versions omit some clonotypes, under half of them owing to an unresolved V gene in the studies checked, with the rest unexplained. In this sample the table shows roughly 100,000 clones, over 75% of which occur a single time. The top ten constitute 5% to 6.5% of the sample. Sequenced: peripheral blood. The receptor set was obtained from a human donor in a cohort sampled during active COVID-19.

This chain uses TRBV5-8 with TRBJ1-1; perhaps TRBD1 as D (6 bases). V lost 1 base, J lost 5 bases, and 12 bases lay in between. This CDR3 has 14 residues. Germline CDR1 reads SGHTS; CDR2 reads YDEGEE. CDR3 amino acids: CASSLLQGWTEAFF. As DNA, the CDR3 is TGTGCCAGCAGCTTGTTGCAGGGGTGGACTGAAGCTTTCTTT.

The chain combines TRBV27 with TRBJ2-1, with 11 positions matching TRBD2. The germline V gene has CDR1 MNHEY and CDR2 SMNVEV (reference sequence). The V segment lost 7 bases and the J segment 4 bases; nucleotides outside the gene matches: 12. The length of the CDR3 is 17 residues. The CDR3 spells CASNTVIAGGDYNEQFF. The CDR3 DNA sequence: TGTGCCAGCAATACTGTGATAGCGGGAGGGGATTACAATGAGCAGTTCTTC.

The chain recombines TRBV4-3 with TRBJ2-7, with 7 positions matching TRBD1. This CDR3 is 15 amino acids long. With V trimmed by 0 bases and J by 3 bases, 5 bases remained unmatched. Per germline, CDR1 LGHNA and CDR2 YSLEER. The CDR3, as DNA: TGCGCCAGCAGCCAAGAGGGACAGTCTAACTACGAGCAGTACTTC. It translates to CASSQEGQSNYEQYF.

V usage is TRBV7-2 and J usage is TRBJ2-2; the D is unclear. Trimming removed 7 bases at V and 2 bases at J, with 8 bases between. The CDR3 loop spans 13 amino acids. Germline V gives CDR1 SGHTA, CDR2 FQGNSA. CDR3 nucleotide sequence: TGTGCCAGCAACAACCAAAACACCGGGGAGCTGTTTTTT. Translation: CASNNQNTGELFF.

This clone showed up just a few times. V is TRBV6-5 and J is TRBJ1-1; TRBD1 matches 8 bases. The V gene's germline CDR1 is MNHEY and CDR2 SVGAGI. The CDR3 length is 14 residues. V lost 6 bases, J lost 3 bases, and 6 bases stayed unmatched. CDR3 sequence: CASRKTGGYTEAFF. The CDR3 DNA is TGTGCCAGCAGAAAAACAGGGGGGTACACTGAAGCTTTCTTT.

The chain has TRBV7-2 and TRBJ2-1; 16 nucleotides match TRBD2. The CDR3 covers 17 residues. Germline loops: CDR1 SGHTA, CDR2 FQGNSA. V trimming: 4 bases; J trimming: 8 bases; junction bases outside the gene matches: 8. In DNA form, the CDR3 reads TGTGCCAGCAGCTCGCCGGGACTAGCGGGGGGGCCAGATGAGCAGTTCTTC. This sequence encodes CASSSPGLAGGPDEQFF.

The gene calls are TRBV27 and TRBJ2-5, with D perhaps TRBD2 (6 bases). CDR1 is MNHEY, CDR2 SMNVEV, per germline (reference sequence). Between the trimmed V and J ends, which lost 6 bases and 5 bases, there was a span of 25 bases. CDR3 length: 17 residues. CDR3 bases: TGTGCCAGCAGATCTACCCTCGGGTACTGGGGGGTGGAGACCCAGTACTTC. Protein: CASRSTLGYWGVETQYF.

The chain links TRBV11-2 to TRBJ2-7, with 7 positions matching TRBD2. Losses at the gene ends were 1 base for V and 4 bases for J; bases not matched to a gene: 4. CDR1 is SGHAT, CDR2 FQNNGV, per germline. The CDR3 spans 14 residues. CDR3 nucleotide sequence: TGTGCCAGCAGCTTAGGCGGGAGTTGGTACGAGCAGTACTTC. As protein: CASSLGGSWYEQYF.

The rearrangement links TRBV27 to TRBJ2-2; 9 bases align to TRBD1. CDR1 is MNHEY and CDR2 is SMNVEV in the germline V gene (reference sequence). There are 17 residues in the CDR3. Trimming removed 2 bases from V and 2 bases from J; junction bases left unmatched: 6. CDR3 nucleotide sequence: TGTGCCAGCAGTTTAAGGCGGACAGGGGAAAACACCGGGGAGCTGTTTTTT. Amino acid sequence: CASSLRRTGENTGELFF.

The chain has TRBV5-1 and TRBJ2-5; TRBD2 matches 9 bases. V shed 3 bases, J shed 2 bases, and the junction held 8 bases outside the gene matches. CDR1 and CDR2 from the germline V gene are SGHRS and YFSETQ. The CDR3 consists of 16 residues. CDR3 sequence (DNA): TGCGCCAGCAGCTCGTTAATGACTAGCGGACAAGAGACCCAGTACTTC. Translation gives CASSSLMTSGQETQYF.

The rearrangement uses TRBV19 and TRBJ2-1, with 8 bases that match TRBD2. Germline V CDR1 and CDR2: LNHDA, SQIVND (reference sequence). There are 16 residues in the CDR3. V lost 4 bases to trimming and J lost 6 bases; unmatched junction nucleotides: 11. Here the CDR3 reads CASSKVREGRGNEQFF. The CDR3, as DNA: TGTGCCAGTAGTAAAGTCCGGGAGGGCCGGGGCAATGAGCAGTTCTTC. The variable domain in full, completed from reference TRBV19 and TRBJ2-1, reads DGGITQSPKYLFRKEGQNVTLSCEQNLNHDAMYWYRQDPGQGLRLIYYSQIVNDFQKGDIAEGYSVSREKKESFPLTVTSAQKNPTAFYLCASSKVREGRGNEQFFGPGTRLTVL.

The rearrangement links TRBV29-1 to TRBJ1-2, with D perhaps matching TRBD1 (5 bases). The V end was cut by 0 bases, the J end by 8 bases, with 16 bases between. The CDR3 contains 14 residues. Germline V gene data show CDR1 as SQVTM and CDR2 as ANQGSEA. The CDR3 bases are TGCAGCGTTGAAGATGGAGGGATGGGGCAGGGCTACACCTTC. Translated: CSVEDGGMGQGYTF.